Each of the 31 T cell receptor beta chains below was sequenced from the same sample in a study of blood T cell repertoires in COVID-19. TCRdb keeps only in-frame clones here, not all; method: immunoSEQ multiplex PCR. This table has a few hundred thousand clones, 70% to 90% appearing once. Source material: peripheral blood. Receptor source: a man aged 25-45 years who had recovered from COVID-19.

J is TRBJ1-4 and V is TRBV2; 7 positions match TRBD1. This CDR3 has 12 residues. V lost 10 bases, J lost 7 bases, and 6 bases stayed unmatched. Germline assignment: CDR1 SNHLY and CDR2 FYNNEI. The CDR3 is CANRQGGEKLFF. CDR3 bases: TGTGCCAATAGACAGGGCGGTGAAAAACTGTTTTTT. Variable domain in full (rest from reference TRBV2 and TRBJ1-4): EPEVTQTPSHQVTQMGQEVILRCVPISNHLYFYWYRQILGQKVEFLVSFYNNEISEKSEIFDDQFSVERPDGSNFTLKIRSTKLEDSAMYFCANRQGGEKLFFGSGTQLSVL.

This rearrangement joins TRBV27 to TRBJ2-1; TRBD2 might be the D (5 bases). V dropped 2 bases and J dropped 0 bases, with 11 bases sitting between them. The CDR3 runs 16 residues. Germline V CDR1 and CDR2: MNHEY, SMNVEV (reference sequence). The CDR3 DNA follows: TGTGCCAGCAGTTTAGAGGGCTGGAGCTCCTACAATGAGCAGTTCTTC. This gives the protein CASSLEGWSSYNEQFF.

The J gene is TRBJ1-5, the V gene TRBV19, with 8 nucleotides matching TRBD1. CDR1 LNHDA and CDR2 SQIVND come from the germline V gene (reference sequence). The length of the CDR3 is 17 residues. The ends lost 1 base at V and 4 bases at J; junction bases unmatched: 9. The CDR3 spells CASSIGTGPPYNQPQHF. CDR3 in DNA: TGTGCCAGTAGTATAGGGACAGGGCCCCCCTATAATCAGCCCCAGCATTTT.

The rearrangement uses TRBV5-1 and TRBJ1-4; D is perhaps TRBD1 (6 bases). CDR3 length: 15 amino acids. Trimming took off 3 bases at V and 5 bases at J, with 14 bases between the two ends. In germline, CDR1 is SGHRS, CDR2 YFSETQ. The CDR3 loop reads CASSYPGQGNEKLFF. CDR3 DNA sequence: TGCGCCAGCAGCTATCCGGGACAAGGGAATGAAAAACTGTTTTTT.

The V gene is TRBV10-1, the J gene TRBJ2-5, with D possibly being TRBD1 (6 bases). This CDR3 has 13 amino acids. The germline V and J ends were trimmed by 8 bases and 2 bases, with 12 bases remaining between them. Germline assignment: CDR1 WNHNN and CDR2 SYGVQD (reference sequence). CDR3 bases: TGCGCCAGCTCCGACAGGATTCAAGAGACCCAGTACTTC. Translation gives CASSDRIQETQYF.

CDR3 coding DNA: TGTGCCAGTAGACCCCGACGGGGGGCGATTGAAAAACTGTTTTTT. As protein: CASRPRRGAIEKLFF. The gene calls are TRBV19 and TRBJ1-4; D is possibly TRBD1 (6 bases). Germline CDR1 and CDR2: LNHDA and SQIVND (reference sequence). This CDR3 spans 15 amino acids. Trimming shortened V by 6 bases and J by 7 bases, and 18 bases separated the two germline ends.

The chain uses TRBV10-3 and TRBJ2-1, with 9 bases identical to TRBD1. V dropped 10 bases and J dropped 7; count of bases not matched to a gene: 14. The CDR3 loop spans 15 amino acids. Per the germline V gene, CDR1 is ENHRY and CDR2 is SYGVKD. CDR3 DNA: TGTGCCACTAAGGGAGGGACAGGGATGTCAAATGAGCAGTTCTTC. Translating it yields CATKGGTGMSNEQFF.

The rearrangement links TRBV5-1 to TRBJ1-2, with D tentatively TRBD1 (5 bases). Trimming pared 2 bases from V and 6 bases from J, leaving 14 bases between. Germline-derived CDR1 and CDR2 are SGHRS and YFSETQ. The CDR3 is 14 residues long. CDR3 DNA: TGCGCCAGCAGCTTACAGGCCGCGGGGGATGGCTACACCTTC. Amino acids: CASSLQAAGDGYTF.

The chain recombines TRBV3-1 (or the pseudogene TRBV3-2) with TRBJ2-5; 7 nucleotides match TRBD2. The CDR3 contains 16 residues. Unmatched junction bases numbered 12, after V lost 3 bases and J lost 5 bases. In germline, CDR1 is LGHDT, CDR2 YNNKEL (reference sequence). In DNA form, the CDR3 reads TGTGCCAGCAGCCATGACGTAGCGGGTGGGGAGGAGACCCAGTACTTC. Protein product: CASSHDVAGGEETQYF.

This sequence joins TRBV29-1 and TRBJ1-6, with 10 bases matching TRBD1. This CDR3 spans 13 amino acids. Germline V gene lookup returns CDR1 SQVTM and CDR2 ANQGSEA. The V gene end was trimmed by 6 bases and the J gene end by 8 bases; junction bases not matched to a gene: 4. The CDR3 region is CSVAGTGDSPLHF. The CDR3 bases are TGCAGCGTCGCGGGGACAGGGGATTCACCCCTCCACTTT.

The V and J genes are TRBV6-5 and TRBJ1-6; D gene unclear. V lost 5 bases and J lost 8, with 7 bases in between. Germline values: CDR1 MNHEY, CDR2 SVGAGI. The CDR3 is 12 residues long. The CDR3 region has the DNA TGTGCCAGCAGTCCACAAGATTCACCCCTCCACTTT. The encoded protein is CASSPQDSPLHF.

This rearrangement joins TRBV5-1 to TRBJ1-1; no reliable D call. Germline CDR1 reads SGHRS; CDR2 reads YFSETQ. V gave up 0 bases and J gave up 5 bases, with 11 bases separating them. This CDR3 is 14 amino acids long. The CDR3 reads CASSLGLAGTEAFF. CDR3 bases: TGCGCCAGCAGCTTGGGACTCGCGGGGACTGAAGCTTTCTTT.

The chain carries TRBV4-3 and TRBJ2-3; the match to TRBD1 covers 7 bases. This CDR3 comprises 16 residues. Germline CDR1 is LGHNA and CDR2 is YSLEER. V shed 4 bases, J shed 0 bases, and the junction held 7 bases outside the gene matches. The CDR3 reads CASSLQYRGSTDTQYF. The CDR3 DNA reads TGCGCCAGCAGCCTCCAATACAGGGGAAGCACAGATACGCAGTATTTT.

As DNA, the CDR3 is TGTGCCAGCAGCACCCCATGGACAGACCAAGAGACCCAGTACTTC. Its translation: CASSTPWTDQETQYF. V gene TRBV11-3 combines with J gene TRBJ2-5; TRBD1 is a possible D gene (6 bases). V lost 5 bases and J lost 0, with 13 bases in between. Germline-derived CDR1 and CDR2 are SGHNT and YENEEA. The CDR3 sequence is 15 residues long.

CDR3 coding DNA: TGTGCCAGTAGTATAGGAGACAGGGGGCGCGGGCAGCCCCAGCATTTT. It encodes CASSIGDRGRGQPQHF. The genes are TRBV19 and TRBJ1-5, with TRBD1 matching over 10 bases. Trimming took 1 base from V and 7 from J; bases not matched to a gene: 7. Germline V gives CDR1 LNHDA, CDR2 SQIVND (reference sequence). CDR3 size: 16 residues.

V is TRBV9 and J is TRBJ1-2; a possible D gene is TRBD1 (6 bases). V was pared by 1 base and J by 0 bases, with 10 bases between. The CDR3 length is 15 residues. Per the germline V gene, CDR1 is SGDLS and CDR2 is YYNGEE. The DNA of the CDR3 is TGTGCCAGCAGCGTATCGAACAGGGCTAACTATGGCTACACCTTC. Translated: CASSVSNRANYGYTF.

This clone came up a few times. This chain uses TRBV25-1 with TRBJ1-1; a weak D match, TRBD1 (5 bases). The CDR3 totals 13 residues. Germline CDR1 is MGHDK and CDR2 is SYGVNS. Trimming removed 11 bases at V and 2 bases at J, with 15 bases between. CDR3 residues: CASGGDVNTEAFF. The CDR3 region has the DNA TGTGCCTCGGGGGGGGACGTCAACACTGAAGCTTTCTTT.

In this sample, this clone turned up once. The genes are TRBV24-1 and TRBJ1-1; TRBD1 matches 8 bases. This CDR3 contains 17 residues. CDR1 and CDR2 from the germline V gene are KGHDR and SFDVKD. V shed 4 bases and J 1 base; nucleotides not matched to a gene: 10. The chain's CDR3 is CATSDQPTDRENTEAFF. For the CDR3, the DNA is TGTGCCACCAGTGACCAACCTACGGACAGGGAGAACACTGAAGCTTTCTTT.

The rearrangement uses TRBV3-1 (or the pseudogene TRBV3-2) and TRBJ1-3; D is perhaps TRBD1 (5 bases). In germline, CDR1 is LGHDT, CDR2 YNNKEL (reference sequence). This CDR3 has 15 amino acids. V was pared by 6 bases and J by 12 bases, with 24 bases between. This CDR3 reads CASSFSPGGASNIYF. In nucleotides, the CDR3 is TGTGCCAGCAGTTTTTCTCCGGGAGGGGCCAGCAACATATATTTT.

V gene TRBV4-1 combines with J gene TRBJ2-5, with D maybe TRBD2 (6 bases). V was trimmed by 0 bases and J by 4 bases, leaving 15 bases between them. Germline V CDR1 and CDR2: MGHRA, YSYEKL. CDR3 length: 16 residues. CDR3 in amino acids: CASSQESEGPGETQYF. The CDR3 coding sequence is TGCGCCAGCAGCCAAGAATCGGAGGGCCCGGGAGAGACCCAGTACTTC.

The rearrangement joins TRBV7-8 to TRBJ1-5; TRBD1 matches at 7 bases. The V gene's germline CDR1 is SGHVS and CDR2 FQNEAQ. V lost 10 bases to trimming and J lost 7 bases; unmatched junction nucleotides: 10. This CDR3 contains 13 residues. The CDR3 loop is CAIAGGPEQPQHF. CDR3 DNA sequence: TGTGCCATCGCAGGGGGGCCGGAACAGCCCCAGCATTTT.

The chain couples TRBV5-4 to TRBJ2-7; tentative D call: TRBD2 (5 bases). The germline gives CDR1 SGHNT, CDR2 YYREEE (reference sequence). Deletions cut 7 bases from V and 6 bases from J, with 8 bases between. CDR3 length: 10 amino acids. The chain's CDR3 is CASSRGEQYF. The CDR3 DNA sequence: TGTGCCAGCTCCCGGGGCGAGCAGTACTTC.

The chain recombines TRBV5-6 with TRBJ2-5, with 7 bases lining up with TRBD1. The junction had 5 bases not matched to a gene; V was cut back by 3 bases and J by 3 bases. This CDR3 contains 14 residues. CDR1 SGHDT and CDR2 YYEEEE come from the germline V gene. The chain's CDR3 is CASSSGDRKETQYF. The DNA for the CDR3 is TGTGCCAGCAGCTCCGGGGACAGAAAAGAGACCCAGTACTTC.

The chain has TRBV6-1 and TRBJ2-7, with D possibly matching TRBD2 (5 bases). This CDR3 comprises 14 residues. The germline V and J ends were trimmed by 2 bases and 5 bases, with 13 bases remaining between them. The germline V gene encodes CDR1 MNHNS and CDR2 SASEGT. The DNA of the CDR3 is TGTGCCAGCAGTGAAACGGCGGGCGTCGACGAGCAGTACTTC. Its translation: CASSETAGVDEQYF.

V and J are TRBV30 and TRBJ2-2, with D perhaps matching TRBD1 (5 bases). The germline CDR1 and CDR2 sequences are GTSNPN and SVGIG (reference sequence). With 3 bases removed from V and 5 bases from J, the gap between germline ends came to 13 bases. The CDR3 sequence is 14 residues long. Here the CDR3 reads CAWRSGPWTGELFF. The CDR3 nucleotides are TGTGCCTGGAGGTCAGGGCCTTGGACCGGGGAGCTGTTTTTT.

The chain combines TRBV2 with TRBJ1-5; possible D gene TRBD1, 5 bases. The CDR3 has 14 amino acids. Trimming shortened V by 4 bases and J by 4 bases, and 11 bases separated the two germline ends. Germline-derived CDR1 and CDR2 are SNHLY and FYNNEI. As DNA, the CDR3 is TGTGCCAGCAGTGGGAAGGGGCCTAATCAGCCCCAGCATTTT. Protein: CASSGKGPNQPQHF.

The CDR3 is CASQGGGSREQYF. The CDR3 nucleotides read TGTGCCAGCCAGGGGGGCGGCTCGCGGGAGCAGTACTTC. The V and J genes are TRBV6-6 and TRBJ2-7, with D possibly TRBD1 on 7 matching bases. Deletions cut 8 bases from V and 7 bases from J, with 18 bases between. CDR1 MNHNY and CDR2 SVGAGI come from the germline V gene (reference sequence). The CDR3 runs 13 residues.

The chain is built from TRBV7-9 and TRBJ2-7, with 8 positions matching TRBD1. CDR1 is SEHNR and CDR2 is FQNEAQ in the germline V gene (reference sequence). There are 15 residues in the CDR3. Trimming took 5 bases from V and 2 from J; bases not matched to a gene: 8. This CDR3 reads CASSPGQGTPYEQYF. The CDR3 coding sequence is TGTGCCAGCAGCCCCGGACAGGGTACCCCCTACGAGCAGTACTTC.

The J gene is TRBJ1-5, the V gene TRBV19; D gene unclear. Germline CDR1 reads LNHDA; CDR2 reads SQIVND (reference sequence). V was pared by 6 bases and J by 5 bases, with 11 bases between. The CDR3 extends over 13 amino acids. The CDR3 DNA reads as TGTGCCAGTAGCGCTGACACTTATCAGCCCCAGCATTTT. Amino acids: CASSADTYQPQHF.

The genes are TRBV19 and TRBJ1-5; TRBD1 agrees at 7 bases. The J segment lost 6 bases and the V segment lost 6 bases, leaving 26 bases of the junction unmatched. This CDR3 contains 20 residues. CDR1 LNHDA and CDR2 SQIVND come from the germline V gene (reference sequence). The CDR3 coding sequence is TGTGCCAGTAGCAGGGCAGGGGGTAACGGAATAGTCGGATTAAGTCAGCCCCAGCATTTT. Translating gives CASSRAGGNGIVGLSQPQHF.

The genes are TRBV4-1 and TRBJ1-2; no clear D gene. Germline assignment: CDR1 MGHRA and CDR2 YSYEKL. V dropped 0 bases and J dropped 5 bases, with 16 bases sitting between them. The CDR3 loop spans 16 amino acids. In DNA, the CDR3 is TGCGCCAGCAGCCAAGATTCAGCAGTGGAGTGGTATGGCTACACCTTC. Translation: CASSQDSAVEWYGYTF.